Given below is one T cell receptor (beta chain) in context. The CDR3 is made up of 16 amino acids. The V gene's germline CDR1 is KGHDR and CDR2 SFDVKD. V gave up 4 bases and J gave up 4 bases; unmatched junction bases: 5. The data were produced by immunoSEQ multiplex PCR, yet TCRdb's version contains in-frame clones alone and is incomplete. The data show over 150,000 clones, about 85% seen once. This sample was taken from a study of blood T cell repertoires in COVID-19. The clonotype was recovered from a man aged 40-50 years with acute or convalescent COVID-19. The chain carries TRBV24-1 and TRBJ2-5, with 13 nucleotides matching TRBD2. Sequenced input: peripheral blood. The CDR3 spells CATSEPLAGGGETQYF. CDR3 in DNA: TGTGCCACCAGTGAACCACTAGCGGGGGGGGGAGAGACCCAGTACTTC.